This TCR beta chain appears in the sequencing data of a study of blood T cell repertoires in COVID-19. J gave up 7 bases and V 4 bases, and 14 bases lay outside the gene matches. This CDR3 region has 15 residues. The germline V gene encodes CDR1 SGHDT and CDR2 YYEEEE. Generated by immunoSEQ multiplex PCR, the TCRdb table keeps only in-frame clones and is missing some. The repertoire has 210,000 or so clones, 90% of them found once; the top ten carry approximately 0.64%. V and J are TRBV5-6 and TRBJ2-7; TRBD1 matches 7 bases. Material: peripheral blood. The clonotype was recovered from a man aged 45-65 years with acute or convalescent COVID-19. The CDR3 sequence: CASSSTDRAPQEQYF. The CDR3 coding sequence is TGTGCCAGCAGCAGTACCGACAGGGCCCCCCAAGAGCAGTACTTC.